This T cell receptor (beta chain) came from a study of blood T cell repertoires in COVID-19. The CDR3 contains 15 residues. Original processing notes: It was from reference gene primer amplification that nucleated cell counts were estimated. Some clones are missing from TCRdb's copy, which holds only in-frame ones; the method was immunoSEQ multiplex PCR. For V, J and clone size, that table is used; D and trimming come from the DNA. Of approximately 350,000 clones listed, roughly four fifths are singletons. The sequence was collected from a woman aged 45 to 65 who had recovered from COVID-19. The sequenced material came from PBMCs or T cells enriched from blood (not recorded which). The chain recombines TRBV21-1 with TRBJ2-2; the table's D call of TRBD2 was not tested on the DNA. TRBV21-1 is a pseudogene locus. The DNA for the CDR3 is TGTGCCAGCAGCAAAGAGGAGGTTGAGGCCGGGGAGCTGTTTTTT. As protein: CASSKEEVEAGELFF.